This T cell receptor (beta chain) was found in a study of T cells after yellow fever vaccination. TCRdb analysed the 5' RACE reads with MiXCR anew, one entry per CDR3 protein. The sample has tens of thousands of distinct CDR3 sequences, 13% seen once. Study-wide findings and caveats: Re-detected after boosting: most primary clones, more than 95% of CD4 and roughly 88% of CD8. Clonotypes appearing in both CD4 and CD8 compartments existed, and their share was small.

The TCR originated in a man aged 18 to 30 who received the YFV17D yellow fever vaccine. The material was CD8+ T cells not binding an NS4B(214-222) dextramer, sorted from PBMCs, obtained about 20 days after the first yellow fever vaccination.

CDR3 sequence reads: CASSQEWGTENSYEQYF. In nucleotides, the CDR3 is TGCGCCAGCAGCCAAGAATGGGGGACAGAGAACTCCTACGAGCAGTACTTC. This chain connects TRBV4-3 to TRBJ2-7; TRBD1 matches at 7 bases. This CDR3 region has 17 residues. V trimming: 0 bases; J trimming: 0 bases; junction bases outside the gene matches: 8. Germline V gene data show CDR1 as LGHNA and CDR2 as YSLEER.